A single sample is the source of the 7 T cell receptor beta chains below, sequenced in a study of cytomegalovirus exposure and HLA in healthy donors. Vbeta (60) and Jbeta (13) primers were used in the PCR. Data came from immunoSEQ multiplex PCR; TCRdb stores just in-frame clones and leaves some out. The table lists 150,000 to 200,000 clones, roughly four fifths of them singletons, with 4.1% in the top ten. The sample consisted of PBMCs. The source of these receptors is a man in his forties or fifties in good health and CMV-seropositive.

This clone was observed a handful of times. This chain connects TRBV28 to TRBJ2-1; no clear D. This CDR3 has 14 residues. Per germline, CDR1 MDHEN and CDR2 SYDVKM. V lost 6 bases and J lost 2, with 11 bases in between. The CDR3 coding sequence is TGTGCCAGCAGCCGTACAGTAACCTACAATGAGCAGTTCTTC. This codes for CASSRTVTYNEQFF.

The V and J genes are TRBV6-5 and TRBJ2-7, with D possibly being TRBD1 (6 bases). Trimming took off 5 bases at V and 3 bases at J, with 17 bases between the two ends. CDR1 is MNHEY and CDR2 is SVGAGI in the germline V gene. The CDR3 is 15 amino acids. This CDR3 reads CASSPGQLINYEQYF. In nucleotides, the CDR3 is TGTGCCAGCAGTCCAGGACAGCTAATAAACTACGAGCAGTACTTC.

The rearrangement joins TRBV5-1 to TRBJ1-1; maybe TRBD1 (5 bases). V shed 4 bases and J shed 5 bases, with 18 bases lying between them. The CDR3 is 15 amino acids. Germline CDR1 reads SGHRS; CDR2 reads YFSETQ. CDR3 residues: CASSGDGQGGTEAFF. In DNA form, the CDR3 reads TGCGCCAGCAGCGGGGATGGGCAGGGAGGAACTGAAGCTTTCTTT.

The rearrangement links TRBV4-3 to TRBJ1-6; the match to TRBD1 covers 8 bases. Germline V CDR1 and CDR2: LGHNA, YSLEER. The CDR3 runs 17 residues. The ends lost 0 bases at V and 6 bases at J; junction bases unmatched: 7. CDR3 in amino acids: CASSQDLGQDINSPLHF. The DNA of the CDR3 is TGCGCCAGCAGCCAAGATTTGGGACAGGATATTAATTCACCCCTCCACTTT.

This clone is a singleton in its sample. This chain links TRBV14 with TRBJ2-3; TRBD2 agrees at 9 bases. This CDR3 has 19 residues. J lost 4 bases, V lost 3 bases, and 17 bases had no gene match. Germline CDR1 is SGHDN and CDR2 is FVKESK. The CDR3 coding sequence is TGTGCCAGCAGCCAGTTTAGTAGACTAGCGGAGCCTCGGGCAGATACGCAGTATTTT. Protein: CASSQFSRLAEPRADTQYF. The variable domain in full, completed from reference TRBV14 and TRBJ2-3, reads EAGVTQFPSHSVIEKGQTVTLRCDPISGHDNLYWYRRVMGKEIKFLLHFVKESKQDESGMPNNRFLAERTGGTYSTLKVQPAELEDSGVYFCASSQFSRLAEPRADTQYFGPGTRLTVL.

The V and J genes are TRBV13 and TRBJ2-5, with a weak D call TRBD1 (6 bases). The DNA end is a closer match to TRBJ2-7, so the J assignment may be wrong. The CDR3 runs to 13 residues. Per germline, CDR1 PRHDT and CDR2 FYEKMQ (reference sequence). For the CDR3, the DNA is TGTGCCAGCAGCCAAGGGGACAACTACGAGCAGTACTTC. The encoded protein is CASSQGDNYEQYF.

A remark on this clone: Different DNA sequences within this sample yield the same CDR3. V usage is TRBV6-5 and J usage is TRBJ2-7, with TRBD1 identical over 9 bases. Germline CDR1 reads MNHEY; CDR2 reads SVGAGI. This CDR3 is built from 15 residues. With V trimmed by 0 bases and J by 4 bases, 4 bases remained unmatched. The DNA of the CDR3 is TGTGCCAGCAGTTACTCCGGGACAGGGAGATACGAGCAGTACTTC. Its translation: CASSYSGTGRYEQYF.